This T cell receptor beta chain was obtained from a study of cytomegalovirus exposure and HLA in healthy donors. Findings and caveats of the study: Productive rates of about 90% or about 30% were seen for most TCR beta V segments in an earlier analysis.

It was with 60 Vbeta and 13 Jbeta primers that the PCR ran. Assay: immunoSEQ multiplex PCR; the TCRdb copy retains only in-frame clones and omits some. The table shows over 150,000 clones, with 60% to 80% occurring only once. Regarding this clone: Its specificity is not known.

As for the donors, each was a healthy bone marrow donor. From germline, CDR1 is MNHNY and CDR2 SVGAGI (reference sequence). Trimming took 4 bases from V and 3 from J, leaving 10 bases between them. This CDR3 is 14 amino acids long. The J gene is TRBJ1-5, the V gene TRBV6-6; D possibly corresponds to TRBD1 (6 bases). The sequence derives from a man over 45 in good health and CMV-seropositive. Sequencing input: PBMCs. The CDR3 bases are TGTGCCAGCAGTTTCGGACAGAACAATCAGCCCCAGCATTTT. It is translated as CASSFGQNNQPQHF.